This T cell receptor beta chain was profiled in a study of immune heterogeneity within non-small cell lung tumors (dated by TCRdb to about 2018). Regarding the complete study: Histology comprised several squamous cell carcinomas, fewer than 12 non-squamous carcinomas and 1 tumor not otherwise specified. The study combined whole-exome sequencing, RNA-seq and TCR beta repertoire sequencing of multiple spatially distinct regions from each NSCLC tumor to examine intratumoral immune heterogeneity. Transcriptome data were available for just about 40 loci from around twelve patients, whereas TCR repertoire analysis spanned about 60 tumor loci from under 18 patients. Neoantigen binding to each patient's HLA alleles was predicted with netMHCpan-3.0 for mutant peptides of 8 to 11 amino acids.

The TCR template was genomic DNA extracted from bulk tumor tissue, and roughly 600 ng of gDNA was amplified for each sample. During surgery, multiple biopsies were taken from each primary tumor, with sampling sites spaced as far apart as possible within the tumor mass. Patients in the study cohort, which was described as untreated, were newly diagnosed NSCLC cases going through curative surgery. The donor group was made up of approximately 16 newly diagnosed non-small cell lung cancer patients undergoing surgery with curative intent. Resected tumor masses were reviewed by two independent pathologists. Only high-quality DNA and RNA samples were carried forward to sequencing. The CDR3 runs 14 residues from the cysteine to the phenylalanine. Kept here is only the CDR3 DNA, which spans 42 bases and is read in frame from base 1. Per the germline V gene, MNHEY is the CDR1 and SVGEGT is the CDR2. Trimming removed 2 bases from V and 0 bases from J, leaving 8 bases between the germline ends.

The TCR beta CDR3 region was amplified with a multiplex PCR system whose first round ran for around 11 cycles using 32 V-gene forward primers and 13 J-gene reverse primers. The first PCR round was done with a QIAGEN Multiplex PCR Kit, and the primer sequences were filed in Chinese patent CN105087789A. In a second PCR round, Illumina universal primers were added with the Phusion High-Fidelity PCR Kit. Sequencing of the TCR libraries was done on the Illumina HiSeq X Ten platform in paired-end mode with a 151 bp read length. On the authors' methods: Cutadapt was used to discard reads without multiplex PCR primers, PEAR merged the read pairs, and MiXCR with default settings called the CDR3 regions. Shannon entropy measured repertoire diversity, and clonality was calculated as one minus the Shannon entropy divided by the ln of the count of productive unique sequences. Dominant or high-frequency T-cell clones were defined as clonotypes at frequencies of at least 0.5%. The raw public data were reprocessed by TCRdb itself: fastp quality trimming at Q25, MiXCR clonotype calling, in-frame beta chains only. Every distinct CDR3 protein forms one entry, paired with its most common genes and DNA. The V and J calls, along with clone size, are taken from TCRdb and not from the paper's own processing. Across this sample there are roughly 20,000 distinct CDR3 sequences, with around 28% seen only once. 4% to 5.5% of the sample is taken by the ten largest.

Results the study describes overall, beyond this receptor: High-frequency TCR beta clonotypes were found to be largely distinct between individual patients. A moderate positive correlation (R approximately 0.35), which was statistically significant, linked local T-cell repertoire clonality to local tumor mutational burden. Within a patient, identical dominant CDR3B clonotypes were found to recur across loci, yet unique high-frequency clones were also harbored in different tumor locations.

This clonotype is assessed as medium-sized (0.01 to 0.1%). Its antigen is unknown. One base away there is no much larger clone; base qualities are not given. Sequencing was done on a sample of lung tumor tissue. This chain is built from TRBV6-2 or TRBV6-3 and TRBJ2-7; TRBD2 is a weak D gene call, 5 bases matching. The receptor's source is a man between 40 and 49 years old with non-small cell lung cancer. The bases read TGTGCCAGCAGTTACGTTGGGAGCTCCTACGAGCAGTACTTC. This encodes CASSYVGSSYEQYF.